The 16 T cell receptor beta chains presented below share a single source sample, sequenced in a study of shared clonotypes between healthy human individuals. TCRdb's table, derived via immunoSEQ multiplex PCR, lists solely in-frame clones and lacks some. The repertoire holds roughly 120,000 clones, with about 70% as singletons. Source material: memory CD8+ T cells sorted from blood. Regarding subset: CD45RO+ cells pooled with CCR7-negative TemRA cells. The receptor source for this set is a woman aged 25 to 39 in good health.

The chain has TRBV6-5 and TRBJ1-2; no definite D call. V was cut by 2 bases and J by 1 base, with 8 bases left in between. This CDR3 spans 14 amino acids. The germline V gene encodes CDR1 MNHEY and CDR2 SVGAGI. The DNA of the CDR3 is TGTGCCAGCAGTTACCTGGGAAGTAACTATGGCTACACCTTC. Translation: CASSYLGSNYGYTF.

This chain joins TRBV18 and TRBJ1-1; D ambiguous. The CDR3 loop spans 14 amino acids. V lost 1 base and J lost 1, with 7 bases in between. CDR1 is KGHSH and CDR2 is LQKENI in the germline V gene. CDR3 sequence reads: CASSPREGNTEAFF. The CDR3 coding sequence is TGTGCCAGCTCACCACGGGAAGGGAACACTGAAGCTTTCTTT.

This clone was observed a handful of times. The J gene is TRBJ2-1, the V gene TRBV28, with D hard to call. There are 12 residues in the CDR3. From germline, CDR1 is MDHEN and CDR2 SYDVKM. V lost 2 bases, J lost 10 bases, and 9 bases lay in between. CDR3 residues: CASSLELVEQFF. DNA of the CDR3: TGTGCCAGCAGTTTAGAGTTGGTAGAGCAGTTCTTC.

The chain recombines TRBV6-5 with TRBJ1-1, with unresolved D. This CDR3 comprises 12 residues. V was trimmed by 8 bases and J by 3 bases, leaving 10 bases between them. CDR1 and CDR2 (germline): MNHEY, SVGAGI. The CDR3 sequence is CASRGGDTEAFF. CDR3 coding DNA: TGTGCCAGCCGCGGTGGGGACACTGAAGCTTTCTTT.

This clone was seen more than once but under ten times. The V gene is TRBV7-9, the J gene TRBJ1-2; D not certain. CDR3 size: 16 residues. Germline V gives CDR1 SEHNR, CDR2 FQNEAQ (reference sequence). V gave up 2 bases and J gave up 7 bases, with 20 bases separating them. The CDR3: CASSLIVARSNLGYTF. The CDR3 region has the DNA TGTGCCAGCAGCTTAATTGTGGCCAGGAGTAACCTTGGCTACACCTTC.

This sequence joins TRBV2 and TRBJ2-7, with 7 bases matching TRBD2. The CDR3 runs to 12 residues. Germline lookup yields CDR1 SNHLY and CDR2 FYNNEI. V gave up 8 bases and J gave up 3 bases; unmatched junction bases: 4. The CDR3 region is CASLGGDYEQYF. For the CDR3, the DNA is TGTGCCAGCCTTGGGGGGGACTACGAGCAGTACTTC.

The chain has TRBV7-9 and TRBJ2-7; D is ambiguous. The V gene's germline CDR1 is SEHNR and CDR2 FQNEAQ (reference sequence). Trimming shortened V by 5 bases and J by 3 bases, and 14 bases separated the two germline ends. This CDR3 has 14 amino acids. The CDR3 DNA sequence: TGTGCCAGCAGCCTTCCCCGAACACACTACGAGCAGTACTTC. This encodes CASSLPRTHYEQYF. Looking up the rest from reference TRBV7-9 and TRBJ2-7 gives the full variable domain: DTGVSQNPRHKITKRGQNVTFRCDPISEHNRLYWYRQTLGQGPEFLTYFQNEAQLEKSRLLSDRFSAERPKGSFSTLEIQRTEQGDSAMYLCASSLPRTHYEQYFGPGTRLTVT.

The chain couples TRBV5-1 to TRBJ2-3; 9 positions match TRBD1. J was trimmed by 2 bases and V by 4 bases; bases with no gene match: 5. The CDR3 has 15 amino acids. Germline CDR1 and CDR2: SGHRS and YFSETQ. The CDR3: CASSRGDRDTDTQYF. CDR3 coding DNA: TGCGCCAGCAGCCGGGGGGACAGGGACACAGATACGCAGTATTTT. The variable domain in full, with the rest retrieved from reference TRBV5-1 and TRBJ2-3, is KAGVTQTPRYLIKTRGQQVTLSCSPISGHRSVSWYQQTPGQGLQFLFEYFSETQRNKGNFPGRFSGRQFSNSRSEMNVSTLELGDSALYLCASSRGDRDTDTQYFGPGTRLTVL.

This sequence joins TRBV10-3 and TRBJ1-5; 7 bases line up with TRBD1. This CDR3 comprises 14 residues. With V trimmed by 4 bases and J by 4 bases, 4 bases remained unmatched. The germline V gene encodes CDR1 ENHRY and CDR2 SYGVKD. In nucleotides, the CDR3 is TGTGCCATCAGTGGGACAGGCACTAATCAGCCCCAGCATTTT. Amino acid sequence: CAISGTGTNQPQHF.

V and J are TRBV7-9 and TRBJ2-5; D is unclear. The closer fit of TRBJ2-7 to the DNA end suggests the J call may be wrong. The CDR3 consists of 14 residues. Germline lookup yields CDR1 SEHNR and CDR2 FQNEAQ (reference sequence). The CDR3 sequence is CASSLSEGSLEQYF. The CDR3 DNA follows: TGTGCCAGCAGCTTATCAGAAGGGTCGCTCGAGCAGTACTTC.

This clone was observed a handful of times. The chain is built from TRBV6-4 and TRBJ2-1, with D perhaps matching TRBD1 or TRBD2 (6 bases each). The germline V and J ends were trimmed by 0 bases and 0 bases, with 9 bases remaining between them. This CDR3 region has 16 residues. Looked up from germline, CDR1 is MRHNA and CDR2 is SNTAGT. CDR3 sequence: CASSDSGGGSYNEQFF. The CDR3 DNA is TGTGCCAGCAGTGACTCTGGAGGGGGCTCCTACAATGAGCAGTTCTTC.

The CDR3 DNA is TGTGCCAGCAGCTTAGGCGGGAGCCAGGCCGGGGAGCTGTTTTTT. Translation: CASSLGGSQAGELFF. The chain joins TRBV11-3 to TRBJ2-2, with 7 bases fitting TRBD2. The junction had 5 bases not matched to a gene; V was cut back by 1 base and J by 6 bases. This CDR3 has 15 residues. Germline-derived CDR1 and CDR2 are SGHNT and YENEEA.

This clone was seen more than once but under ten times. V and J are TRBV25-1 and TRBJ2-7, with no clear D. CDR3 length: 13 amino acids. From germline, CDR1 is MGHDK and CDR2 SYGVNS. Trimming removed 2 bases from V and 3 bases from J, with 8 bases in between. The chain's CDR3 is CASSEQANYEQYF. DNA for the CDR3: TGTGCCAGCAGTGAACAGGCGAACTACGAGCAGTACTTC.

Only a few counts were recorded for this clone. The genes are TRBV23-1 and TRBJ2-7, with D possibly matching TRBD2 (7 bases). TRBV23-1 belongs to the ORF category, with a function that is uncertain. This CDR3 contains 15 residues. V lost 3 bases, J lost 5 bases, and 17 bases lay in between. The CDR3 nucleotides are TGCGCCAGCAGTCAGCCTAGGGGGGGATCTGACGAGCAGTACTTC. It yields the protein CASSQPRGGSDEQYF.

V usage is TRBV6-1 and J usage is TRBJ2-7; the D is unclear. Trimming shortened V by 6 bases and J by 2 bases, and 17 bases separated the two germline ends. CDR1 is MNHNS, CDR2 SASEGT, per germline. This CDR3 contains 15 residues. CDR3 bases: TGTGCCAGCAGGGGCTCGGTAGCTCAAACCTACGAGCAGTACTTC. Its protein product is CASRGSVAQTYEQYF.

The chain couples TRBV9 to TRBJ2-2; unclear D gene. The CDR3 consists of 14 residues. Per the germline V gene, CDR1 is SGDLS and CDR2 is YYNGEE. The V end was cut by 5 bases, the J end by 4 bases, with 12 bases between. Here the CDR3 DNA reads TGTGCCAGCAGAATCGCCTGGGGCACCGGGGAGCTGTTTTTT. As protein: CASRIAWGTGELFF.